This T cell receptor beta chain originates from a study of OX40 agonist ivuxolimab in advanced cancers. Background for the entire study: Ivuxolimab was an agonistic, fully human IgG2 monoclonal antibody directed against OX40 (CD134), a costimulatory receptor. Partial responses occurred in three dose-escalation patients: two with cutaneous melanoma and one with hepatocellular carcinoma. Of the approximately 50 dose-escalation patients, hepatocellular carcinoma was present in 19, melanoma in roughly 15, renal cell carcinoma in 9 and head and neck cancer in 9. In the dose-escalation cohort, roughly 80% of patients were male, and the mean age was approximately 60 years, with a range of roughly 20 to 80. Intravenous ivuxolimab was administered to patients every 2 weeks at six dose levels: 0.01, 0.1, 0.3, 1.5, 3 and 10 mg/kg. The monotherapy dose-escalation portion (N of about 49 patients) of the phase I ivuxolimab trial is reported in the paper. Peripheral TCRbeta sequencing aimed to test whether ivuxolimab altered TCR sequence diversity and caused clonal T-cell expansion. Patients were allowed to have had prior anti-PD-1, anti-PD-L1 or anti-CTLA-4 therapy, and around 41% of the dose-escalation patients had previously received checkpoint inhibitors.

The research as a whole found: On average, CD8+ T cells showed more expanded clones than CD4+ T cells after ivuxolimab. Low levels of normalized T-cell clonal expansion were also seen in some nonresponding patients. At doses of 0.1 to 3.0 mg/kg, clonal expansion of both CD4+ and CD8+ T cells in blood was seen between baseline and week 6. The antigen specificity of the peripheral T cells that underwent clonal expansion was not determined. In the 0.1-3.0 mg/kg groups, partial responders were among the patients with the lowest normalized peripheral clonal expansion, particularly in CD8+ T cells.

For sequencing of the TCRbeta CDR3 region, genomic DNA was extracted from the sorted cells. TCRbeta CDR3 regions were sequenced using the immunoSEQ Assay. The table comes from immuneACCESS by way of TCRdb, which keeps in-frame sequences with V and J called. Part of the clones is missing from these tables; in studies checked, under half for an unresolved V gene and the rest for unknown reasons. In all, the sample holds 50,000 or so clones, and over 85% of those were seen once. The leading ten clones occupy about 6% of the sample. The CDR3 numbers 10 residues from cysteine through phenylalanine. The retained sequence is limited to the CDR3, 30 bases, with the frame set at the first base. For CDR1 and CDR2, the germline V gene lists SNHLY and FYNNEI. V gives up 6 bases and J gives up 5 bases, and the segment between their germline ends measures 4 bases. Comment on this clone: What this receptor recognizes is not known. No quality values exist for individual bases; no much larger clone is one base distant.

The trial excluded patients who had a history of autoimmune disease or who were on systemic immunosuppression. Peripheral blood for TCR sequencing was collected from all dose cohorts at baseline, on cycle 4 day 1, and on cycle 7 day 1. Samples were obtained from an open-label, multicenter, first-in-human phase I dose-escalation trial of ivuxolimab. The trial enrolled adults with locally advanced or metastatic head and neck squamous cell, hepatocellular, melanoma or renal cell carcinoma. Before TCR sequencing, CD4+ and CD8+ T cells were separately sorted from peripheral blood. The chain is encoded by TRBV2 joined to TRBJ1-1, with no D gene named confidently. The clonotype originates from an adult with an advanced solid tumor such as melanoma, head and neck, liver or kidney cancer. The sequenced sample was CD4+ or CD8+ T cells sorted from blood, obtained in a trial of the OX40 agonist ivuxolimab. Read as DNA, the sequence is TGTGCCAGCAGGGGAACTGAAGCTTTCTTT. It is translated as CASRGTEAFF.